Listed below are T cell receptor beta chains from one sample, sequenced in a study of T cell responses to AZD1222 COVID-19 vaccine. Generated by immunoSEQ multiplex PCR, the TCRdb table keeps only in-frame clones and is missing some. Here the sample spans more than 150,000 clones, about 86% being singletons. The sample here was peripheral blood, taken on day 0 of AZD1222 vaccination. Receptor source: an adult in good health. CDR3s include the opening cysteine and the closing phenylalanine or tryptophan. D genes are given only for firm matches. Clone size is stated in some rows and not others, as once, few, many or a class when expanded.

V: TRBV30
J: TRBJ2-5
D: TRBD1
size: NA
CDR3: CAWTRDRGGQETQYF
DNA: TGTGCCTGGACACGGGACAGGGGAGGGCAAGAGACCCAGTACTTC

V: TRBV5-5
J: TRBJ2-1
D: NA
size: NA
CDR3: CASSLRSEQFF
DNA: TGTGCCAGCAGCTTGCGGTCTGAGCAGTTCTTC

V: TRBV27
J: TRBJ1-6
D: NA
size: NA
CDR3: CASTNGGTNSPLHF
DNA: TGTGCCAGCACTAACGGCGGGACGAATTCACCCCTCCACTTT

V: TRBV11-2
J: TRBJ2-7
D: NA
size: few
CDR3: CASRPPDSYEQYF
DNA: TGTGCCAGCAGACCACCCGACAGTTACGAGCAGTACTTC

V: TRBV13
J: TRBJ2-1
D: NA
size: NA
CDR3: CASSDRARSYNEQFF
DNA: TGTGCCAGCAGCGACCGGGCGCGCTCCTACAATGAGCAGTTCTTC

V: TRBV9
J: TRBJ2-7
D: TRBD1
size: NA
CDR3: CASSPPGQGAYEQYF
DNA: TGTGCCAGCAGCCCACCCGGACAGGGGGCCTACGAGCAGTACTTC

V: TRBV21-1
J: TRBJ1-4
D: NA
size: NA
CDR3: CASSNSYRSNEKLFF
DNA: TGTGCCAGCAGCAACTCTTACCGGAGTAATGAAAAACTGTTTTTT

V: TRBV14
J: TRBJ1-2
D: NA
size: NA
CDR3: CASSPQGLYGYTF
DNA: TGTGCCAGCAGCCCACAGGGACTCTATGGCTACACCTTC

V: TRBV7-2
J: TRBJ1-2
D: NA
size: NA
CDR3: CASSPGTSKGGYTF
DNA: TGTGCCAGCAGCCCGGGGACTTCAAAAGGCGGCTACACCTTC

V: TRBV18
J: TRBJ2-5
D: TRBD2
size: NA
CDR3: CASSSGLAGSPQYF
DNA: TGTGCCAGCTCATCAGGACTAGCGGGTTCCCCCCAGTACTTC

V: TRBV27
J: TRBJ1-3
D: NA
size: once
CDR3: CASSQGSGFGNTIYF
DNA: TGTGCCAGCAGTCAGGGTTCGGGCTTTGGAAACACCATATATTTT

V: TRBV19
J: TRBJ1-2
D: NA
size: NA
CDR3: CASRKTGQYVYGYTF
DNA: TGTGCCAGTAGGAAGACTGGACAGTATGTATATGGCTACACCTTC

V: TRBV5-1
J: TRBJ2-7
D: TRBD2
size: few
CDR3: CASSFSSGQAEQYF
DNA: TGCGCCAGCAGCTTTAGTAGCGGGCAGGCCGAGCAGTACTTC

V: TRBV30
J: TRBJ2-3
D: TRBD2
size: few
CDR3: CAWSSPGTSGSGDTQYF
DNA: TGTGCCTGGAGTTCCCCCGGGACTAGCGGGAGTGGGGATACGCAGTATTTT

V: TRBV5-5
J: TRBJ2-1
D: TRBD2
size: NA
CDR3: CASSFELAGLYNEQFF
DNA: TGTGCCAGCAGCTTCGAACTAGCGGGACTATACAATGAGCAGTTCTTC

V: TRBV7-3
J: TRBJ2-7
D: NA
size: NA
CDR3: CASSLMGTRNSYEQYF
DNA: TGTGCCAGCAGCTTAATGGGGACCCGAAACTCCTACGAGCAGTACTTC

V: TRBV7-6
J: TRBJ1-2
D: NA
size: NA
CDR3: CASSSRVGRDNGYTF
DNA: TGTGCCAGCAGCTCACGAGTGGGGCGCGATAATGGCTACACCTTC

V: TRBV25-1
J: TRBJ1-1
D: NA
size: NA
CDR3: CASSEGMGMNTEAFF
DNA: TGTGCCAGCAGTGAAGGAATGGGGATGAACACTGAAGCTTTCTTT

V: TRBV4-3
J: TRBJ1-1
D: NA
size: NA
CDR3: CASSPLGGADGAFF
DNA: TGCGCCAGCAGCCCCTTGGGGGGTGCCGATGGAGCTTTCTTT

V: TRBV5-4
J: TRBJ1-2
D: NA
size: NA
CDR3: CASSLTGNDYGYTF
DNA: TGTGCCAGCAGCTTAACCGGGAATGACTATGGCTACACCTTC

V: TRBV28
J: TRBJ2-1
D: NA
size: NA
CDR3: CASSPPGSLRNEQFF
DNA: TGTGCCAGCAGTCCTCCAGGGTCCCTCCGGAATGAGCAGTTCTTC

V: TRBV4-1
J: TRBJ1-2
D: NA
size: NA
CDR3: CASSQDEALPYGYTF
DNA: TGCGCCAGCAGCCAAGACGAGGCACTTCCCTATGGCTACACCTTC

V: TRBV27
J: TRBJ2-1
D: TRBD1
size: NA
CDR3: CASSSGTGVGNEQFF
DNA: TGTGCCAGCAGTTCCGGGACAGGGGTAGGAAATGAGCAGTTCTTC

V: TRBV9
J: TRBJ1-6
D: TRBD1
size: NA
CDR3: CASSEPGTGAVDSPLHF
DNA: TGTGCCAGCAGCGAGCCGGGGACAGGGGCCGTGGATTCACCCCTCCACTTT

V: TRBV6-4
J: TRBJ2-2
D: TRBD1
size: NA
CDR3: CASSRDGQGANTGELFF
DNA: TGTGCCAGCAGTAGGGACGGACAGGGGGCAAACACCGGGGAGCTGTTTTTT

V: TRBV6-5
J: TRBJ2-5
D: TRBD2
size: NA
CDR3: CASGYAGGRETQYF
DNA: TGTGCCAGCGGGTACGCGGGGGGGCGGGAGACCCAGTACTTC

V: TRBV6-5
J: TRBJ2-1
D: NA
size: NA
CDR3: CASSYGQNNEQFF
DNA: TGTGCCAGCAGTTACGGGCAGAACAATGAGCAGTTCTTC

V: TRBV4-2
J: TRBJ2-7
D: NA
size: NA
CDR3: CASSQELATYEQYF
DNA: TGTGCCAGCAGCCAAGAGTTAGCCACCTACGAGCAGTACTTC

V: TRBV10-1
J: TRBJ1-1
D: TRBD1
size: once
CDR3: CASSPRGTGNTEAFF
DNA: TGCGCCAGCAGCCCCCGGGGGACAGGGAACACTGAAGCTTTCTTT